This TCR beta chain was observed in a study of CD8 T cells in Susac syndrome. The germline CDR1 and CDR2 sequences are SGHDT and YYEEEE. J lost 0 bases, V lost 6 bases, and 8 bases had no gene match. This CDR3 has 15 amino acids. The authors reverse transcribed roughly 0.5 to 1 ug RNA with random hexamers. By means of immunoSEQ multiplex PCR, TCR beta CDR3 spanning 54 Vbeta and 13 Jbeta underwent amplification. MiXCR was run by TCRdb on the immunoSEQ multiplex PCR reads, yielding one entry per CDR3 protein. The sample records over 150,000 distinct CDR3 sequences, about 96% being singletons. Sequencing of TCR beta drew on CD8+ and CD4+ T cells from blood. The study used treatment-naive patients who had stable or active relapsing-remitting disease as multiple sclerosis controls.

This sequence was found in a human donor with multiple sclerosis. Source material: CD4+ T cells from PBMCs. The chain joins TRBV5-6 to TRBJ2-7; TRBD1 agrees at 8 bases. The DNA of the CDR3 is TGTGCCAGCAATAGGAGACAGGGGACCTCCTACGAGCAGTACTTC. Amino acids: CASNRRQGTSYEQYF.